This T cell receptor beta chain comes out of a study of cytomegalovirus exposure and HLA in healthy donors. Study results and limitations: Most TCRs appeared rarely, but some public TCRs recurred in many donors.

As to this clone: The antigen is unknown.

The V gene's germline CDR1 is SGHNT and CDR2 YENEEA. The CDR3 is made up of 15 amino acids. J gave up 3 bases and V 6 bases, and 4 bases lay outside the gene matches. The PCR was carried out with 60 Vbeta primers and 13 Jbeta primers. The assay was immunoSEQ multiplex PCR, and TCRdb's table has in-frame clones only and misses some. The data show approximately 210,000 clones, around 84% seen once. J is TRBJ2-7 and V is TRBV11-3, with 14 bases lining up with TRBD2. This sequence was found in a woman under 30 in good health and CMV-seronegative. The specimen sequenced was PBMCs. DNA of the CDR3: TGTGCCAGCAGTTGGGGACTAGCGGGAGTCTACGAGCAGTACTTC. It codes for CASSWGLAGVYEQYF.